This TCR beta chain derives from a study of cytomegalovirus exposure and HLA in healthy donors. Whole-study results and caveats: High specificity and sensitivity for cytomegalovirus status were reported for the classifier. Researchers reported in a later analysis that a missense DCLRE1C variant was tied to TCR beta V- and J-gene trimming.

60 Vbeta and 13 Jbeta primers were used in PCR. In the authors' workflow: Roughly 11 million shared chains were among around 78 million unique TCR beta chains counted in a later analysis. Assay: immunoSEQ multiplex PCR; the TCRdb copy retains only in-frame clones and omits some. Clone size and the V and J calls come from that table; the DNA yielded D and trimming. The listing contains some 130,000 clones. Turning to this clone: Antigen unknown. Other DNA sequences of this sample code for an identical CDR3.

Deletions cut 0 bases from V and 5 bases from J, with 5 bases between. The germline CDR1 and CDR2 sequences are SGHRS and YFSETQ. CDR3 size: 12 residues. The chain recombines TRBV5-1 with TRBJ2-5, with D hard to call. The TCR originated in a woman in her 40s in good health and CMV-seropositive. Sequenced material: PBMCs. As DNA, the CDR3 is TGCGCCAGCAGCTTGGATGGCGAGACCCAGTACTTC. Its translation: CASSLDGETQYF.